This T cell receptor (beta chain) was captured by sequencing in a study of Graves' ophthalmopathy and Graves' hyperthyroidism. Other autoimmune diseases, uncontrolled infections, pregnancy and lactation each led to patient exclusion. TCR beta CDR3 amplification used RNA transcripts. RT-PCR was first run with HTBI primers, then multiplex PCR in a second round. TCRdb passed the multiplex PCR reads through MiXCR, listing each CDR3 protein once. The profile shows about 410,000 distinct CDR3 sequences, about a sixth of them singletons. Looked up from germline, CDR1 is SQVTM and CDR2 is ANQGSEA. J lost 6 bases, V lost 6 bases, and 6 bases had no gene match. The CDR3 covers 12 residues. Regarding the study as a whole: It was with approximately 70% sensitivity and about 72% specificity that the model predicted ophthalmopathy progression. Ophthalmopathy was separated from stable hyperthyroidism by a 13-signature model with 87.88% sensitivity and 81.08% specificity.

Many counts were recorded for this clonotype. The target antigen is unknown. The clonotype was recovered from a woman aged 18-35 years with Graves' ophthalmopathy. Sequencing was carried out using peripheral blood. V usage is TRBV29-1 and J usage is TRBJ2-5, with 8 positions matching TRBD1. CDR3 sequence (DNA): TGCAGCGTGTTGACAGGGGTAAAGACCCAGTACTTC. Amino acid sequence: CSVLTGVKTQYF.